This note documents a single T cell receptor (beta chain) sequence. This sample is part of a study of graft-versus-host responses after intestinal transplantation. Across the whole study: Recipients uniformly received anti-thymocyte globulin induction, followed by tacrolimus and steroids for approximately 3 years.

This CDR3 region has 16 residues. Per the germline V gene, CDR1 is ENHRY and CDR2 is SYGVKD. Trimming removed 0 bases at V and 2 bases at J, with 11 bases between. The graft tissue was processed, and this released both intraepithelial and lamina propria lymphocytes. Profiled with immunoSEQ multiplex PCR; TCRdb holds only in-frame clones, not every one. The sample records roughly 5,600 clones, around 74% being singletons. Specimen: ileum tissue, collected about 240 days after intestinal transplant. The receptor's source is a human patient who received an intestinal transplant, so some T cells may come from the graft donor. The genes are TRBV10-3 and TRBJ2-1; D is unresolved. The CDR3 DNA follows: TGTGCCATCAGTGAGTCTCGAAGCCCACCCTACAATGAGCAGTTCTTC. As protein: CAISESRSPPYNEQFF.